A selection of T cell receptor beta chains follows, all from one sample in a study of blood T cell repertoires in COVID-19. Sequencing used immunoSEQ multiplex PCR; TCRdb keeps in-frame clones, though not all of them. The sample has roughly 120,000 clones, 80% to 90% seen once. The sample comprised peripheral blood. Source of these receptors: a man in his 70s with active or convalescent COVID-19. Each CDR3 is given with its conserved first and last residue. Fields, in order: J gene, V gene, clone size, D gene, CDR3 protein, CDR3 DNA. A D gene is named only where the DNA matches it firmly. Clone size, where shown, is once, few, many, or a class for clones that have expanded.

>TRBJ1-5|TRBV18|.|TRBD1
CASSPINRDREPQHF
TGTGCCAGCTCACCTATCAACCGGGACAGGGAGCCCCAGCATTTT
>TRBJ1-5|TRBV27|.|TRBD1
CASSSGGTGAQPQHF
TGTGCCAGCAGTTCTGGAGGGACAGGGGCTCAGCCCCAGCATTTT
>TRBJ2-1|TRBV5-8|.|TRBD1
CASRPGTVYNEQFF
TGTGCCAGCAGACCCGGGACAGTATACAATGAGCAGTTCTTC
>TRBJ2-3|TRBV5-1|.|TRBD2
CASSLALAGSADTQYF
TGCGCCAGCAGCTTGGCGTTAGCGGGTTCAGCGGATACGCAGTATTTT
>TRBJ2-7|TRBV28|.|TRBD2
CASSLTSGRAKDEQYF
TGTGCCAGCAGTTTGACTAGCGGGAGGGCCAAGGACGAGCAGTACTTC
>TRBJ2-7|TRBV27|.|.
CASSLVQGTSYEQYF
TGTGCCAGCAGTTTAGTCCAGGGGACCTCCTACGAGCAGTACTTC
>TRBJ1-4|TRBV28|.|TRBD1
CASSWTGSTNEKLFF
TGTGCCAGCAGTTGGACAGGGTCAACTAATGAAAAACTGTTTTTT
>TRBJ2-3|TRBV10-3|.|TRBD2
CATSGSATDTQYF
TGTGCCACAAGCGGGAGCGCCACAGATACGCAGTATTTT
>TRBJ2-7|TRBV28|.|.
CASSVRAHEQYF
TGTGCCAGCAGCGTCAGGGCCCACGAGCAGTACTTC
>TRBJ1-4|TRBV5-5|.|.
CASSTSGASNEKLFF
TGTGCCAGCAGTACTTCAGGGGCTTCTAATGAAAAACTGTTTTTT
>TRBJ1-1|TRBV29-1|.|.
CSVELRGGPPVVNTEAFF
TGCAGCGTTGAGTTGAGAGGGGGACCTCCGGTAGTGAACACTGAAGCTTTCTTT
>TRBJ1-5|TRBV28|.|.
CASRGGVGQPQHF
TGTGCCAGCAGAGGGGGGGTTGGTCAGCCCCAGCATTTT
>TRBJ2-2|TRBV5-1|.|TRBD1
CASSFSGTENTGELFF
TGCGCCAGCAGCTTCTCCGGGACAGAGAACACCGGGGAGCTGTTTTTT
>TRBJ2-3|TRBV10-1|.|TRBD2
CASSENDGTSGAPSTDTQYF
TGCGCCAGCAGTGAGAACGACGGGACTAGCGGGGCCCCCAGCACAGATACGCAGTATTTT
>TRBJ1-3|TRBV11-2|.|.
CASSFLLSGNTIYF
TGTGCCAGCAGCTTCCTTCTTAGCGGAAACACCATATATTTT
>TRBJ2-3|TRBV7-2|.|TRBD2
CASSLGAGGYTDTQYF
TGTGCCAGCAGCTTAGGCGCGGGAGGTTACACAGATACGCAGTATTTT
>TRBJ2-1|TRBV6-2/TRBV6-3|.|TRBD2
CASSYSGSYNEQFF
TGTGCCAGCAGTTACAGCGGGAGCTACAATGAGCAGTTCTTC
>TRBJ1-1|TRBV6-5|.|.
CASSYSLANTEAFF
TGTGCCAGCAGTTACTCCTTGGCGAACACTGAAGCTTTCTTT
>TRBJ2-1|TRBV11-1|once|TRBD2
CASSPGLAGYDEQFF
TGTGCCAGCAGCCCCGGACTAGCGGGTTATGATGAGCAGTTCTTC
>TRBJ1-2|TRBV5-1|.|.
CASSLDPGNNYGYTF
TGCGCCAGCAGCTTGGACCCAGGGAATAACTATGGCTACACCTTC
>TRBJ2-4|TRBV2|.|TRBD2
CASSGMVREGNIQYF
TGTGCCAGCAGTGGAATGGTTAGGGAGGGAAACATTCAGTACTTC
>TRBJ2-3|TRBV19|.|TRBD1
CASSLQGDWTDTQYF
TGTGCCAGTAGCCTCCAGGGGGATTGGACAGATACGCAGTATTTT